This TCR beta chain was captured in a study of a mutant IDH1 vaccine in newly diagnosed glioma. In regard to this clone: Its antigen remains unidentified.

Time point defined: week 47, end of study. In the vaccine, a single dose held 300 ug of the mutant IDH1 20-mer peptide, along with topical imiquimod. Clones were read by immunoSEQ multiplex PCR, and TCRdb kept only the in-frame ones, dropping some. Of about 31,000 clones listed, around 90% were seen once; the top ten hold 4.5% to 5.5%. Germline CDR1 is SGHTS and CDR2 is YDEGEE. This CDR3 is 14 amino acids long. Trimming left V 6 bases short and J 5 bases short, with 15 bases between. The specimen was PBMCs, collected from a glioma patient whose treatment included an IDH1 peptide vaccine. The chain uses TRBV5-8 and TRBJ2-4; the D is unclear. The origin of this receptor is a middle-aged woman with glioma. CDR3 protein: CASTRWVRENIQYF. In nucleotides, the CDR3 is TGTGCCAGCACCCGGTGGGTCCGCGAAAACATTCAGTACTTC.